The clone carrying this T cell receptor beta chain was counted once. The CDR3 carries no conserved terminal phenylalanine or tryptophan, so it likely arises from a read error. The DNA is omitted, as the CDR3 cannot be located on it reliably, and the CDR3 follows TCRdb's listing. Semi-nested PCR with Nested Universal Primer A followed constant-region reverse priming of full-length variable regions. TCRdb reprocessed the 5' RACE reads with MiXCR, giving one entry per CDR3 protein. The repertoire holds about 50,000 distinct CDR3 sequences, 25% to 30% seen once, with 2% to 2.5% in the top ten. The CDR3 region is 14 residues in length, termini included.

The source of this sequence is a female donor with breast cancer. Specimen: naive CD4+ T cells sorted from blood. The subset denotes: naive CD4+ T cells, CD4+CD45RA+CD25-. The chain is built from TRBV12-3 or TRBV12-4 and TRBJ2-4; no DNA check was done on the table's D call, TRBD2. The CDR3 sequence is CARRNGLAGDIQEG.